This T cell receptor beta chain is drawn from a study of blood T cell repertoires in COVID-19 (TCRdb year 2020). Context from the whole study: Samples from collaborators originated in the United States, Italy and Spain and spanned both the acute and convalescent phases of COVID-19. The material from the prospective study consisted of cDNA or gDNA derived from T cells, B-cell-depleted T cells, or PBMCs. Subjects who had been exposed to COVID-19, were actively infected with it, or had recovered from it provided the deeply sampled blood TCRbeta repertoires that made up the dataset. The repertoires were made available in a free public database intended to serve as a resource for research on the immune response to SARS-CoV-2. The samples were drawn from the first 160 participants of the ongoing ImmuneRACE study and from roughly 1,300 subjects provided by 6 global collaborators. The sample metadata nearly always contained a de-identified subject ID, COVID-19 status, age in years and sex. HLA class I and class II types, where available, came from metadata supplied by the sample provider rather than from assay-based typing. Summary of the overall study and its limitations: The amount of clinical and demographic metadata varied by source and participant and was provided uncurated.

TCRbeta CDR3 regions were amplified from genomic DNA by means of the immunoSEQ Assay, a bias-controlled multiplex PCR. On the study's bioinformatics: Within the assay, amplification of reference gene primers was used to estimate how many nucleated cells each sample contained. To quantify the absolute abundance of each unique TCRbeta CDR3 rearrangement, sequence reads were collapsed and filtered. For each sample, productive Simpson clonality was calculated by taking the square root of Simpson's diversity index across productive rearrangements. This is the immuneACCESS table as TCRdb keeps it, with only in-frame sequences that have V and J called. A part of the clones is gone; compared with another copy, unresolved V genes explain less than half, and the rest is unexplained. Clonal size and the V and J genes are those of that table, whereas D and trimming came from the DNA. A total of about 200,000 clones appear in this sample, over 70% of them only once. The top ten clonotypes cover around 6% of the sample.

Regarding this clone: There is no known antigen for this receptor. Within one base of it there is no much larger clone, and no base qualities were kept.

Whole blood was collected in K2EDTA tubes by collaborating institutions according to the institutions' own protocols. For TCRbeta analysis, collaborator samples were shipped as frozen whole blood, as isolated PBMCs, or as DNA extracted from either sample type. Germline trimming: 6 bases from V, 6 bases from J; junction bases outside gene matches: 7. The CDR3 runs 13 amino acids, cysteine and phenylalanine included. The kept DNA is CDR3 alone, 39 bases in frame from the first base. CDR1 and CDR2, per the germline V gene, are SNHLY and FYNNEI. Sequences were obtained from peripheral blood. The TCR originated in a woman between 65 and 79 years old with acute or convalescent COVID-19. The V and J genes are TRBV2 and TRBJ1-1; 7 nucleotides in the junction match TRBD1. The DNA sequence is given as TGTGCCAGCAGGTCACAGGGGAATCCTGAAGCTTTCTTT. It codes for CASRSQGNPEAFF.